This T cell receptor (beta chain) is from a study of response to subunit inactivated influenza vaccine. Points from the study as a whole: Authors suggested each seasonal flu vaccination may recruit only limited numbers of new T cells.

TCRdb reprocessed the RT-PCR reads with MiXCR, giving one entry per CDR3 protein. The top ten hold 10% to 15% of the sample, which has approximately 490,000 distinct CDR3 sequences, under 8.5% seen once. This clonotype appeared many times. The antigen is not known. This CDR3 contains 15 residues. Trimming took 3 bases from V and 3 from J; bases not matched to a gene: 7. Germline values: CDR1 DFQATT, CDR2 SNEGSKA (reference sequence). The TCR sequence derives from a man aged 50 to 69 who received an inactivated influenza vaccine. The sample consisted of PBMCs from blood, taken around 25 months after vaccination. The chain couples TRBV20-1 to TRBJ2-3, with 9 bases aligning to TRBD2. The CDR3 loop reads CSARGLAGRTDTQYF. The CDR3 nucleotides read TGCAGTGCTAGGGGACTAGCTGGAAGGACAGATACGCAGTATTTT.